This T cell receptor (beta chain) was sequenced for a study of blood T cell repertoires in COVID-19. In germline, CDR1 is LGHNA, CDR2 YSLEER. J was trimmed by 4 bases and V by 0 bases; bases with no gene match: 5. This CDR3 is built from 16 residues. Produced via immunoSEQ multiplex PCR; TCRdb's table is partial and in-frame only. The sample consists of about 170,000 clones, around nine tenths of them appearing once. This rearrangement joins TRBV4-3 to TRBJ2-7, with 11 nucleotides matching TRBD2. The TCR sequence derives from a man younger than 30 with active or convalescent COVID-19. The sample consisted of peripheral blood. For the CDR3, the DNA is TGCGCCAGCAGCCAAGAGTCGCTAGCGGGAGGTTACGAGCAGTACTTC. Translation: CASSQESLAGGYEQYF.